This T cell receptor (beta chain) was documented in a study of blood T cells in healthy people across ages (dated by TCRdb to 2014 to 2015). A note on the overall study: In model experiments, template switching captured roughly one uniquely barcoded TCR beta cDNA molecule for every two T cells. Using the same blood draw, the study looked at two additional independent replicas of 1 million unique cDNA reads for two donors, one aged 18 to 30 and the other aged 80 or older. Age-related changes in TCR beta repertoire diversity were measured in the study by deep sequencing normalized with unique cDNA molecular identifiers. To avoid experimental bias, donors of different ages were spread randomly across the sequencing lanes. The donors were split into four age groups: young (average 16 years), middle-aged (39), aged (more than 60) and long-lived (approximately 80).

Comments on this clonotype: The target of this receptor is not known. Base qualities are not at hand, and no much larger clone is one base apart.

Libraries were constructed by 5' RACE. Instrument used: Illumina HiSeq 2500. A second PCR of about 6 to 11 cycles was run with a J-beta primer mix and a sample-barcoded 5' primer. A template-switch 5' adaptor carrying 12 random nucleotides introduced a unique molecular identifier onto each TCR beta cDNA molecule. Each sample yielded at least 3 million CDR3-containing paired-end reads. First-strand cDNA was synthesized from all RNA with the Mint cDNA synthesis kit, primed by a TRBC-specific oligonucleotide. Following uracil-DNA glycosylase treatment, all cDNA underwent a first 18-cycle PCR with the universal primers M1SS and BC2_uni_R. In the paper's pipeline: For normalization, 1 million high-quality reads, each with a distinct molecular identifier, were randomly selected from each sample. Reads with shared molecular identifiers were discarded instead of being binned into consensus sequences. CDR3 identification, clonotype clustering and error correction used MiTCR with a Q25 quality threshold and the strictest error-elimination algorithm. Lower-bound total TCR beta diversity was estimated with a nonparametric unseen species model using Euler transformation. Using fastp at Q25 and MiXCR, TCRdb reprocessed the public reads and kept productive beta chains. CDR3 protein duplicates are merged, each entry listing the most common genes and DNA. The V and J calls follow TCRdb's processing rather than the paper's. The sample profile shows about 1 million distinct CDR3 sequences; 40% to 50% of them were found once. The leading ten clones occupy approximately 17% of the sample.

A distance of 16 bases separates the germline ends of V and J, which lose 7 bases and 2 bases respectively. Measured from the cysteine to the phenylalanine, the CDR3 is 15 residues long. The DNA shown is the 45-base CDR3, in frame from base 1. The germline V gene encodes CDR1 MNHNS and CDR2 SASEGT. Summary of the overall study and its limitations: Estimates of total diversity based on one million sequenced T cells were considered lower bounds and underestimates. There was a strong correlation between observed TCR beta diversity and the percentage of naive T cells measured by flow cytometry. The long-lived group showed more naive CD4+ T cells, fewer expanded clones and increased TCR diversity than the aged group, suggesting age selection. Donor CMV infection status was unknown, potentially confounding age-related changes in expanded clonotypes. Observed TCR beta diversity per million T cells fell roughly linearly with age, and a significant reduction was already apparent by age approximately 40. Bulk unsorted PBMC profiling prevented conclusive comparison of naive and antigen-experienced compartments.

The 40 or so donors, aged 6 to 90 years, were systemically healthy Caucasian individuals from Russia. Each donor gave roughly 9 milliliters of peripheral blood, drawn into EDTA-treated Vacutainer tubes. Ficoll-Paque density-gradient centrifugation was used to isolate PBMCs, with at least 6.5 million obtained per sample. Trizol reagent was used to extract total RNA from PBMCs, with at least 5 micrograms per sample. For every donor, flow cytometry on a PBMC aliquot measured the percentage of naive CD45RAhigh/CD27high T cells. The sequence links TRBV6-1 to TRBJ2-3; TRBD1 is a possible D gene, resting on 5 matching bases. Sequenced input: blood. The clonotype originates from a woman aged 60-70 years in good health. This receptor carries the CDR3 CASTPARTLTDTQYF. DNA sequence: TGTGCCAGCACCCCTGCGCGGACACTCACAGATACGCAGTATTTT.